This is a list of T cell receptor beta chains from one sample in a study of vaccination and CD4 T cells after COVID-19. These receptors have no identified antigens. TCRdb recomputed calls from the PCR reads with MiXCR, one row per CDR3 protein. The table includes over 10,000 distinct CDR3 sequences, 35% detected once. What was sequenced was CD4+ T cells from blood, cultured in vitro. These receptors all stem from a human donor who had recovered from COVID-19. Both conserved end residues are trimmed from each CDR3. The order of the fields is J gene, V gene, CDR3 protein.

>TRBJ2-5|TRBV6-1
AGRGSWQGAGETQY
>TRBJ2-5|TRBV4-1
ASSQEARGLETQY
>TRBJ1-1|TRBV7-2
ASCDALAWTEAF
>TRBJ2-4|TRBV15
ATSTRPGHKAKNIQY
>TRBJ1-2|TRBV7-2
ASSLGTSYGYT
>TRBJ2-3|TRBV7-3
ASSLGGAPDTQY
>TRBJ2-4|TRBV28
ASGSLGIQY
>TRBJ2-1|TRBV27
ASSSATSGRAFNEQF
>TRBJ1-5|TRBV5-4
ASSLGDQPQH
>TRBJ2-7|TRBV27
ASSRTSGKYEQY
>TRBJ2-7|TRBV4-2
ASSQDHEGTYEQY
>TRBJ1-4|TRBV28
ASKSPANEKLF
>TRBJ1-6|TRBV12-3/TRBV12-4
ASSLAQRGVVDNSPLH
>TRBJ2-5|TRBV5-4
ASSPEQDLAGTQY
>TRBJ1-2|TRBV20-1
SATLHRDGYT
>TRBJ2-1|TRBV20-1
SARRRRAKDYNEQF
>TRBJ2-3|TRBV7-6
ASSLGGSGTDTQY
>TRBJ1-1|TRBV20-1
SARAPATTWNTEAF
>TRBJ2-7|TRBV6-1
ASSEALTGGFYEQY
>TRBJ2-2|TRBV24-1
ATSDPNVVTGELF
>TRBJ2-3|TRBV9
ASSVTSGSTDTQY
>TRBJ2-7|TRBV20-1
SAIGTGEKVRDEQY